The 23 T cell receptor beta chains presented below share a single source sample, sequenced in a study of blood T cells in healthy people across ages. The authors ran a second PCR of 7 to 11 cycles using a sample-barcoded 5' primer and a J-beta primer mix. A single record per CDR3 protein comes from TCRdb applying MiXCR to the 5' RACE reads. The table records 700,000 to 1,000,000 distinct CDR3 sequences, about 42% of them present only once. Sequences were obtained from blood. Receptor source: a man aged 55 to 70 in good health.

This clonotype was recorded a few times. For the CDR3, the DNA is TGCGCCAGCAGCCAAGATTATGGGACAGGGGCCTACGAGCAGTACTTC. Protein sequence: CASSQDYGTGAYEQYF. The V and J genes are TRBV4-3 and TRBJ2-7; 10 nucleotides line up with TRBD1. V was pared by 0 bases and J by 2 bases, with 4 bases of the junction left unmatched. This CDR3 has 16 residues. Germline CDR1 LGHNA, CDR2 YSLEER.

This clonotype was found once. A much larger clone differs from this one at a single base, so this may be a read error. V gene TRBV12-3 or TRBV12-4 combines with J gene TRBJ2-5, with D unresolved. Trimming took off 2 bases at V and 11 bases at J, with 9 bases between the two ends. This CDR3 is built from 11 residues. The CDR3 loop reads CASSLYFEQYF. The CDR3 DNA reads TGTGCCAGCAGTTTATACTTTGAGCAGTACTTC.

The chain carries TRBV3-1 and TRBJ1-2, with a tentative D call TRBD1 (6 bases). This CDR3 comprises 15 residues. The V end lost 4 bases, the J end lost 1 base, and 13 bases lay between the germline ends. Germline V gives CDR1 LGHDT, CDR2 YNNKEL (reference sequence). CDR3 in DNA: TGTGCCAGCAGCCCCCAAAGGGGGGTTAACTATGGCTACACCTTC. Protein: CASSPQRGVNYGYTF.

The chain links TRBV20-1 to TRBJ1-2, with 7 bases fitting TRBD1. The CDR3 sequence is 15 residues long. Germline assignment: CDR1 DFQATT and CDR2 SNEGSKA (reference sequence). After removal of 0 bases from V and 3 bases from J, the junction contained 7 bases not matched to a gene. In DNA, the CDR3 is TGCAGTGCTAGAGATGTGACGGGACAGCACTATGGCTACACCTTC. Amino acids: CSARDVTGQHYGYTF.

This clonotype was counted once. The chain has TRBV12-3 or TRBV12-4 and TRBJ1-5, with TRBD1 matching 8 bases. V was clipped by 6 bases and J by 3 bases; unmatched bases: 10. CDR3 length: 16 amino acids. DNA for the CDR3: TGTGCCAGCAGCCCTCTCGGGACAGGCCTCAATCAGCCCCAGCATTTT. As protein: CASSPLGTGLNQPQHF.

The chain carries TRBV6-2 or TRBV6-3 and TRBJ2-7, with D possibly TRBD2 on 7 matching bases. V lost 6 bases, J lost 2 bases, and 17 bases lay in between. The CDR3 is 15 residues long. The germline V gene encodes CDR1 MNHEY and CDR2 SVGEGT. CDR3 sequence: CASRKGTGGTYEQYF. CDR3 sequence (DNA): TGTGCCAGCAGAAAAGGGACGGGGGGCACCTACGAGCAGTACTTC.

This clonotype was seen only a few times. This chain connects TRBV7-8 to TRBJ1-3; D is unclear. V was shortened by 0 bases and J by 0 bases, with 12 bases between the two germline ends. The CDR3 totals 17 residues. Per the germline V gene, CDR1 is SGHVS and CDR2 is FQNEAQ. The CDR3 loop reads CASSLASQPFSGNTIYF. CDR3 sequence (DNA): TGTGCCAGCAGCTTAGCTTCACAGCCATTCTCTGGAAACACCATATATTTT.

The gene calls are TRBV5-5 and TRBJ1-1; no clear D. Trimming stripped 4 bases from V and 2 bases from J, with 9 bases between. This CDR3 is 13 amino acids long. Germline V gives CDR1 SGHKS, CDR2 YYEKEE (reference sequence). CDR3 DNA: TGTGCCAGCAGCGGATTGATTAACACTGAAGCTTTCTTT. Translating gives CASSGLINTEAFF.

The chain joins TRBV6-5 to TRBJ2-1; the match to TRBD2 covers 7 bases. V shed 6 bases and J 6 bases; nucleotides not matched to a gene: 2. CDR1 MNHEY and CDR2 SVGAGI come from the germline V gene. This CDR3 has 12 amino acids. CDR3 residues: CASRGGSNEQFF. The CDR3, as DNA: TGTGCCAGCAGGGGGGGGTCCAATGAGCAGTTCTTC.

On this clonotype itself: Relative to the germline gene, one junction end is altered; a read error may explain this. The chain combines TRBV7-9 with TRBJ2-1, with 12 bases identical to TRBD2. The CDR3 extends over 15 amino acids. Germline assignment: CDR1 SEHNR and CDR2 FQNEAQ (reference sequence). CDR3 DNA sequence: TGTGCCAGCAGCCTAGCGGGGGGGACGGGGAATGAGCAGTTCTTC. The encoded protein is CASSLAGGTGNEQFF. Combining the CDR3 with reference TRBV7-9 and TRBJ2-1 gives the whole variable domain DTGVSQNPRHKITKRGQNVTFRCDPISEHNRLYWYRQTLGQGPEFLTYFQNEAQLEKSRLLSDRFSAERPKGSFSTLEIQRTEQGDSAMYLCASSLAGGTGNEQFFGPGTRLTVL.

This clonotype was observed at least ten times. V usage is TRBV5-1 and J usage is TRBJ2-7; D is uncertain. CDR1 is SGHRS, CDR2 YFSETQ, per germline. CDR3 length equals 16 residues. With 0 bases removed from V and 3 bases from J, the gap between germline ends came to 16 bases. CDR3 sequence reads: CASSLGIRTENYEQYF. CDR3 nucleotides: TGCGCCAGCAGCTTGGGGATCCGTACAGAAAACTACGAGCAGTACTTC.

The chain combines TRBV29-1 with TRBJ2-4; unclear D gene. With 4 bases removed from V and 0 bases from J, the gap between germline ends came to 16 bases. CDR1 is SQVTM and CDR2 is ANQGSEA in the germline V gene. The CDR3 spans 16 residues. The CDR3 protein is CSVVVDGLLAKNIQYF. In nucleotides, the CDR3 is TGCAGCGTTGTGGTGGATGGGCTCTTAGCCAAAAACATTCAGTACTTC.

This clonotype was picked up a small number of times. The V call is TRBV25-1, the J call TRBJ1-3, with D perhaps TRBD1 (5 bases). The V and J ends lost 8 bases and 0 bases respectively, with 20 bases between them. The CDR3 totals 17 residues. Germline CDR1 is MGHDK and CDR2 is SYGVNS. CDR3 bases: TGTGCCAGCCCGGGGACGGCAGATGTTAGCTCTGGAAACACCATATATTTT. Protein sequence: CASPGTADVSSGNTIYF. Complete variable domain (other parts from reference TRBV25-1 and TRBJ1-3): EADIYQTPRYLVIGTGKKITLECSQTMGHDKMYWYQQDPGMELHLIHYSYGVNSTEKGDLSSESTVSRIRTEHFPLTLESARPSHTSQYLCASPGTADVSSGNTIYFGEGSWLTVV.

This clonotype was seen a handful of times. This chain connects TRBV14 to TRBJ1-2; D uncertain. In germline, CDR1 is SGHDN, CDR2 FVKESK. CDR3 size: 13 residues. V lost 3 bases and J lost 8, with 13 bases in between. The chain's CDR3 is CASSHFFREGYTF. CDR3 sequence (DNA): TGTGCCAGCAGCCACTTCTTCCGGGAAGGCTACACCTTC.

The rearrangement uses TRBV20-1 and TRBJ2-5; D gene uncertain. Germline V gives CDR1 DFQATT, CDR2 SNEGSKA (reference sequence). This CDR3 has 12 residues. DNA of the CDR3: TGCAGCGCCGCAGCTAGTCTCGAGACCCAGTACTTC. It is translated as CSAAASLETQYF.

This clonotype has only one observation. The CDR3 DNA sequence: TGTGCCAGCAACCTTGCACTATACACCGGGGAGCTGTTTTTT. Translation gives CASNLALYTGELFF. The V and J genes are TRBV12-3 or TRBV12-4 and TRBJ2-2, with D unclear. The length of the CDR3 is 14 residues. The V gene lost 7 bases and the J gene lost 3 bases, with 12 bases spanning the gap.

The sample holds a few counts of this clonotype. The CDR3 here is CASSDGQSRGYEQYF. The DNA of the CDR3 is TGTGCCAGCAGTGACGGACAGTCCCGGGGGTACGAGCAGTACTTC. The J gene is TRBJ2-5, the V gene TRBV6-2 or TRBV6-3, with D perhaps assigned TRBD1 or TRBD2 (6 bases each). The J call may not be correct, given that the DNA end is closer to TRBJ2-7. This CDR3 comprises 15 residues. Germline lookup yields CDR1 MNHEY and CDR2 SVGEGT.

The genes are TRBV3-1 and TRBJ2-1, with no clear D. V shed 0 bases and J shed 4 bases, with 13 bases lying between them. CDR1 and CDR2 from the germline V gene are LGHDT and YNNKEL (reference sequence). The CDR3 totals 16 residues. CDR3 region: CASSQDLVTSYNEQFF. The CDR3 DNA is TGTGCCAGCAGCCAAGATCTCGTGACATCTTACAATGAGCAGTTCTTC.

The chain couples TRBV6-5 to TRBJ1-5; D uncertain. Trimming took 6 bases from V and 2 from J, leaving 8 bases between them. Per the germline V gene, CDR1 is MNHEY and CDR2 is SVGAGI. The CDR3 has 13 amino acids. The CDR3 loop is CASRAGGNQPQHF. As DNA, the CDR3 is TGTGCCAGCAGGGCAGGTGGCAATCAGCCCCAGCATTTT.

This rearrangement joins TRBV6-2 or TRBV6-3 to TRBJ2-1; D gene uncertain. Trimming shortened V by 7 bases and J by 5 bases, and 9 bases separated the two germline ends. There are 12 residues in the CDR3. In germline, CDR1 is MNHEY, CDR2 SVGEGT. The CDR3 DNA reads as TGTGCCAGCACTCGGCAGAACAATGAGCAGTTCTTC. Protein: CASTRQNNEQFF.

This clonotype turned up a few times. The genes are TRBV29-1 and TRBJ1-2; D call uncertain. Germline-derived CDR1 and CDR2 are SQVTM and ANQGSEA. Trimming shortened V by 5 bases and J by 4 bases, and 8 bases separated the two germline ends. The CDR3 totals 11 residues. The CDR3 spells CSVLISYGYTF. In DNA, the CDR3 is TGCAGCGTTCTGATCTCCTATGGCTACACCTTC.

With regard to this clonotype: A clone one base away is much larger, so this may be a read error. The chain couples TRBV10-3 to TRBJ2-5, with 9 bases fitting TRBD1. The J call may be mistaken, given a closer DNA end match to TRBJ2-7. Germline V gene data show CDR1 as ENHRY and CDR2 as SYGVKD. This CDR3 has 15 residues. CDR3 sequence: CAISGRQDRGSEQYF. The CDR3 region has the DNA TGTGCCATCAGCGGACGTCAGGACAGGGGTAGCGAGCAGTACTTC.

The rearrangement uses TRBV29-1 and TRBJ2-5, with a tentative D call TRBD1 (5 bases). Germline CDR1 SQVTM, CDR2 ANQGSEA. The CDR3 spans 12 residues. V was pared by 3 bases and J by 6 bases, with 11 bases between. The CDR3 sequence: CSVDIGEKTQYF. The CDR3 DNA follows: TGCAGCGTTGACATAGGGGAAAAGACCCAGTACTTC.